These 6 T cell receptor beta chains were sequenced from one sample in a study of CD8 T cells in ankylosing spondylitis. Study-level results: The study identified a TCR beta motif of seven or eight highly homologous variants that appeared characteristic of ankylosing spondylitis blood.

What these receptors recognize is not known. TCRdb reanalysed the 5' RACE reads using MiXCR and keeps one entry per CDR3 protein. Of about 700,000 distinct CDR3 sequences in the sample, 15% to 20% are singletons; the top ten hold approximately 18%. Sequencing used blood, either unsorted or a sorted T cell fraction (not recorded which). These receptors were collected from a male donor with ankylosing spondylitis.

This clonotype was seen more than once but under ten times. The rearrangement uses TRBV20-1 and TRBJ1-5; 10 bases map to TRBD1. The CDR3 length is 13 residues. CDR1 and CDR2 from the germline V gene are DFQATT and SNEGSKA (reference sequence). Trimming removed 5 bases from V and 7 bases from J; junction bases left unmatched: 5. The CDR3: CSADRGLGQPQHF. The CDR3 DNA follows: TGCAGTGCTGACAGGGGGCTAGGACAGCCCCAGCATTTT.

The sample holds a few counts of this clonotype. The J gene is TRBJ1-2, the V gene TRBV7-3, with D hard to call. In germline, CDR1 is SGHTA, CDR2 FQGTGA. The CDR3 is made up of 15 amino acids. V lost 1 base and J lost 4, with 13 bases in between. Here the CDR3 reads CASSLRGPEGYGYTF. CDR3 DNA: TGTGCCAGCAGCTTAAGAGGGCCCGAGGGCTATGGCTACACCTTC.

The sample holds many counts of this clonotype. The V call is TRBV12-3 or TRBV12-4, the J call TRBJ1-6; D is uncertain. V lost 5 bases to trimming and J lost 0 bases, with 14 bases between them. The CDR3 extends over 17 amino acids. This chain's CDR3 is CASSQRIDGSYNSPLHF. The CDR3 region has the DNA TGTGCCAGCAGTCAAAGAATCGATGGCTCCTATAATTCACCCCTCCACTTT.

This clonotype has only a few counts. This chain uses TRBV20-1 with TRBJ2-2; 11 nucleotides align to TRBD2. The CDR3 consists of 16 residues. After removal of 3 bases from V and 1 base from J, the junction contained 4 bases not matched to a gene. CDR1 and CDR2 from the germline V gene are DFQATT and SNEGSKA (reference sequence). The CDR3 loop is CSARAGTSGNTGELFF. The DNA for the CDR3 is TGCAGTGCTAGGGCCGGGACTAGCGGGAACACCGGGGAGCTGTTTTTT.

In regard to this clonotype: Because it lacks the conserved phenylalanine or tryptophan at the end, this CDR3 is likely a read error. The chain recombines TRBV28 with TRBJ2-4, with 7 nucleotides matching TRBD1. Germline V gene sequence: CDR1 MDHEN, CDR2 SYDVKM. This CDR3 region has 14 residues. The V gene end was trimmed by 7 bases and the J gene end by 3 bases; junction bases not matched to a gene: 6. The CDR3: CASMTGTYKNIQYL. Here the CDR3 DNA reads TGTGCCAGCATGACAGGGACCTACAAAAACATTCAGTACTTA.

The rearrangement joins TRBV30 to TRBJ2-6; 7 bases fit TRBD1. The V segment lost 3 bases and the J segment 9 bases; nucleotides outside the gene matches: 5. Germline V gives CDR1 GTSNPN, CDR2 SVGIG (reference sequence). The CDR3 extends over 13 amino acids. CDR3 bases: TGTGCCTGGAGAGGGACAGTCGTCAACGTCCTGACTTTC. It yields the protein CAWRGTVVNVLTF.